This T cell receptor (beta chain) was sequenced for a study of blood T cell repertoires in COVID-19 (dated by TCRdb to the early 2020s). General notes on the study: The collaborator samples originated in the United States, Italy and Spain and spanned the acute and convalescent phases of COVID-19. The sample metadata nearly always contained a de-identified subject ID, COVID-19 status, age in years and sex. The repertoires were released in a freely available public database meant as a resource for research on the immune response to SARS-CoV-2. Subjects who had been exposed to COVID-19, were actively infected with it, or had recovered from it provided the deeply sampled blood TCRbeta repertoires that made up the dataset. The samples were drawn from two sources: the first 160 participants of the ongoing ImmuneRACE study, and approximately 1,300 subjects contributed by 6 global collaborators. HLA class I and class II types, where available, came from metadata supplied by the sample provider rather than from assay-based typing. The prospective study material was composed of cDNA or gDNA derived from T cells, B-cell-depleted T cells, or PBMCs. Summary of the overall study and its limitations: Clinical and demographic metadata were provided uncurated, with the amount varying by source and participant.

TCRbeta CDR3 regions were amplified from genomic DNA using the immunoSEQ Assay, a bias-controlled multiplex PCR. The study's processing was this. Within the assay, amplification of reference gene primers was used to estimate how many nucleated cells each sample contained. Sequence reads were collapsed and filtered to measure the absolute abundance of every unique TCRbeta CDR3 rearrangement. For each sample, productive Simpson clonality was calculated as the square root of Simpson's diversity index across productive rearrangements. TCRdb took this table from immuneACCESS and kept in-frame rearrangements with V and J called. Such tables lack part of the clones; where checked against another copy, unresolved V genes explain under half of the gap, and the rest is unexplained. For V, J and clone size, that table is used; D and trimming come from the DNA. The sample table lists approximately 82,000 clones, roughly 90% of them with a count of one. The ten largest clones represent approximately 15% of the sample.

A remark on this clone: The antigen this receptor binds is unknown. Qualities for individual bases were not recorded, and no much larger clone is one base off.

The cysteine opens and the phenylalanine closes a CDR3 of 17 amino acids. Kept here is only the CDR3 DNA, which spans 51 bases and is read in frame from base 1. CDR1 SGDLS and CDR2 YYNGEE were looked up in the germline V gene. Between the V and J ends, shortened by 3 bases and 8 bases respectively, the junction contains 21 bases. Each collaborating institution followed its own protocols to collect whole blood in K2EDTA tubes. For TCRbeta analysis, collaborator samples were shipped as frozen whole blood, as isolated PBMCs, or as DNA extracted from either sample type. The chain is encoded by TRBV9 joined to TRBJ1-6; the D gene is perhaps TRBD1, from 6 matching bases. The sequencing sample was made of peripheral blood. This clonotype was obtained from a man between 65 and 85 years old with active or convalescent COVID-19. The CDR3 amino acid sequence is: CASSEAWTARFDSPLHF. The DNA sequence is as follows: TGTGCCAGCAGCGAGGCCTGGACAGCCCGGTTTGATTCACCCCTCCACTTT.